These 29 T cell receptor beta chains came from one sample sequenced in a study of blood T cell repertoires in COVID-19. The protocol was immunoSEQ multiplex PCR, while the TCRdb copy is restricted to in-frame clones and leaves out a portion. The table records about 100,000 clones, approximately 86% of them present only once. Source material: peripheral blood. These receptors all come from an older man with active or convalescent COVID-19.

The genes are TRBV2 and TRBJ2-2; TRBD2 aligns across 8 bases. This CDR3 contains 16 residues. Germline loops: CDR1 SNHLY, CDR2 FYNNEI. Unmatched junction bases numbered 5, after V lost 1 base and J lost 4 bases. The CDR3 loop reads CASSEGAGARTGELFF. The CDR3 DNA reads TGTGCCAGCAGTGAAGGAGCGGGAGCGCGCACCGGGGAGCTGTTTTTT.

The V and J genes are TRBV24-1 and TRBJ1-1; TRBD1 might be the D (5 bases). The CDR3 covers 13 residues. Per the germline V gene, CDR1 is KGHDR and CDR2 is SFDVKD. Trimming cost V 3 bases and J 11 bases, with 15 bases left between them. The CDR3 nucleotides read TGTGCCACCAGTGATACCCGGGCCGCAGGGGCTTTCTTT. Its translation is CATSDTRAAGAFF.

The chain recombines TRBV18 with TRBJ1-4, with a possible D match to TRBD1 (6 bases). The germline V gene encodes CDR1 KGHSH and CDR2 LQKENI. V was cut by 5 bases and J by 10 bases, with 17 bases left in between. The CDR3 sequence is 14 residues long. DNA for the CDR3: TGTGCCAGCTCAACCACAGGGTCTTCGGTAAAACTGTTTTTT. Residues: CASSTTGSSVKLFF.

DNA of the CDR3: TGTGCCAGCATTCTAACCCGGACAGGGGGTTTGGATGAGCAGTTCTTC. Its protein is CASILTRTGGLDEQFF. The genes are TRBV2 and TRBJ2-1, with 10 bases fitting TRBD1. The CDR3 spans 16 residues. Germline loops: CDR1 SNHLY, CDR2 FYNNEI. V was clipped by 7 bases and J by 8 bases; unmatched bases: 14.

The CDR3 sequence is CASSAQGALGETQYF. The CDR3 DNA follows: TGCGCCAGCAGCGCACAGGGGGCGCTGGGAGAGACCCAGTACTTC. The rearrangement links TRBV5-1 to TRBJ2-5, with TRBD1 identical over 9 bases. CDR3 length: 15 amino acids. The trim removed 4 bases at V and 4 bases at J, leaving 8 bases unmatched. Germline CDR1 is SGHRS and CDR2 is YFSETQ.

The CDR3 sequence: CASSSRTSGRVDTQFF. The CDR3 region has the DNA TGTGCCAGCAGCTCCCGGACTAGCGGGAGGGTGGATACGCAGTTCTTC. V is TRBV7-2 and J is TRBJ2-1, with 15 bases aligning to TRBD2. Germline V CDR1 and CDR2: SGHTA, FQGNSA. This CDR3 has 16 residues. The V and J ends lost 4 bases and 12 bases, in that order; junction bases with no gene match: 10.

The genes are TRBV19 and TRBJ2-3; 9 bases are shared with TRBD2. Looked up from germline, CDR1 is LNHDA and CDR2 is SQIVND (reference sequence). This CDR3 has 16 amino acids. J lost 0 bases, V lost 5 bases, and 6 bases had no gene match. Written as DNA, the CDR3 is TGTGCCAGTAGTTCGGGACTAGCTGCTAGCACAGATACGCAGTATTTT. This translates into CASSSGLAASTDTQYF. Drawing the rest from reference TRBV19 and TRBJ2-3, the complete variable domain is DGGITQSPKYLFRKEGQNVTLSCEQNLNHDAMYWYRQDPGQGLRLIYYSQIVNDFQKGDIAEGYSVSREKKESFPLTVTSAQKNPTAFYLCASSSGLAASTDTQYFGPGTRLTVL.

This chain connects TRBV24-1 to TRBJ2-1; 11 bases match TRBD2. Trimming took 2 bases from V and 2 from J; bases not matched to a gene: 4. The CDR3 loop spans 17 amino acids. CDR1 KGHDR and CDR2 SFDVKD come from the germline V gene. For the CDR3, the DNA is TGTGCCACCAGTGATTCAGGGACTAGCGGAACCTACAATGAGCAGTTCTTC. Amino acids: CATSDSGTSGTYNEQFF.

This sequence joins TRBV16 and TRBJ2-3; 8 bases fit TRBD1. Germline V gives CDR1 KGHSY, CDR2 FQNENV. With V trimmed by 7 bases and J by 3 bases, 6 bases remained unmatched. The CDR3 has 14 amino acids. The CDR3 spells CASNPTGETDTQYF. The DNA for the CDR3 is TGTGCCAGCAACCCGACAGGGGAAACAGATACGCAGTATTTT.

The V and J genes are TRBV10-3 and TRBJ2-2; D is uncertain. V lost 0 bases to trimming and J lost 2 bases, with 7 bases between them. CDR3 length: 15 amino acids. Looked up from germline, CDR1 is ENHRY and CDR2 is SYGVKD. For the CDR3, the DNA is TGTGCCATCAGTGAGTCACAACACAACACCGGGGAGCTGTTTTTT. Encoded protein: CAISESQHNTGELFF.

This clone was seen just once. This sequence joins TRBV5-1 and TRBJ2-1; weak D call: TRBD2 (5 bases). V lost 4 bases to trimming and J lost 3 bases, with 14 bases between them. In germline, CDR1 is SGHRS, CDR2 YFSETQ. The CDR3 length is 15 residues. The CDR3 DNA reads TGCGCCAGCAGCCCTACTAGTGGGAACTACAATGAGCAGTTCTTC. Protein sequence: CASSPTSGNYNEQFF.

J is TRBJ2-3 and V is TRBV18; D not resolved. Germline loops: CDR1 KGHSH, CDR2 LQKENI. Between the trimmed V and J ends, which lost 8 bases and 2 bases, there was a span of 17 bases. The CDR3 is 15 amino acids. Here the CDR3 reads CASTPLTDYTDTQYF. In DNA form, the CDR3 reads TGTGCCAGCACCCCATTAACAGATTACACAGATACGCAGTATTTT.

This rearrangement joins TRBV6-1 to TRBJ1-2; 7 bases align to TRBD1. Germline loops: CDR1 MNHNS, CDR2 SASEGT. The CDR3 contains 16 residues. Trimming cost V 4 bases and J 2 bases; bases outside gene matches: 10. CDR3 amino acids: CASSALKGQENYGYTF. CDR3 coding DNA: TGTGCCAGCAGTGCACTGAAAGGACAGGAGAACTATGGCTACACCTTC.

This clone has just one count. The chain couples TRBV12-1 to TRBJ2-7; whether TRBD2, the table's D call, matches the DNA was not checked. TRBV12-1 is a pseudogene locus. This CDR3 has 15 amino acids. The CDR3 nucleotides read TGTGCCAGCAGCTCATTACTAGCGGAGAACTACGAGCAGTACTTC. Its protein product is CASSSLLAENYEQYF.

The rearrangement uses TRBV2 and TRBJ1-2; D is possibly TRBD1 (6 bases). Trimming stripped 4 bases from V and 5 bases from J, with 11 bases between. The CDR3 has 13 residues. CDR1 SNHLY and CDR2 FYNNEI come from the germline V gene. CDR3 in DNA: TGTGCCAGCAGTGGGGACATCGCGTATGGCTACACCTTC. It translates to CASSGDIAYGYTF.

This chain connects TRBV28 to TRBJ1-1; tentative D call: TRBD1 (6 bases). V gave up 2 bases and J gave up 5 bases, with 12 bases separating them. The CDR3 has 14 amino acids. From germline, CDR1 is MDHEN and CDR2 SYDVKM. CDR3 loop: CASSLQGLGTEAFF. Here the CDR3 DNA reads TGTGCCAGCAGTTTACAGGGGCTGGGGACTGAAGCTTTCTTT.

The rearrangement links TRBV6-2 or TRBV6-3 to TRBJ1-1; weak D call: TRBD1 (6 bases). Trimming shortened V by 6 bases and J by 4 bases, and 12 bases separated the two germline ends. The CDR3 contains 13 residues. The germline CDR1 and CDR2 sequences are MNHEY and SVGEGT. For the CDR3, the DNA is TGTGCCAGCAGCGTTTCAGGGGCCACTGAAGCTTTCTTT. This encodes CASSVSGATEAFF.

The V and J genes are TRBV3-1 (or the pseudogene TRBV3-2) and TRBJ1-2; no firm D call. Germline values: CDR1 LGHDT, CDR2 YNNKEL (reference sequence). The CDR3 has 14 amino acids. V dropped 1 base and J dropped 2 bases, with 8 bases sitting between them. Written as DNA, the CDR3 is TGTGCCAGCAGCCAAGTAGAAACGAACTATGGCTACACCTTC. This gives the protein CASSQVETNYGYTF.

This rearrangement joins TRBV2 to TRBJ1-6; D is undetermined. V dropped 3 bases and J dropped 7 bases, with 10 bases sitting between them. In germline, CDR1 is SNHLY, CDR2 FYNNEI. This CDR3 has 14 amino acids. Here the CDR3 DNA reads TGTGCCAGCAGTGAGGCAGGCGCGAATTCACCCCTCCACTTT. Its protein is CASSEAGANSPLHF.

This clone has just one count. V is TRBV20-1 and J is TRBJ2-2; no firm D call. Trimming removed 3 bases from V and 0 bases from J, with 11 bases in between. Per germline, CDR1 DFQATT and CDR2 SNEGSKA (reference sequence). This CDR3 has 15 amino acids. CDR3 protein: CSASSGGANTGELFF. DNA for the CDR3: TGCAGTGCTAGTTCCGGCGGAGCGAACACCGGGGAGCTGTTTTTT.

CDR3 in DNA: TGTGCCAGCAGCACGGGACTAGCCAACACCGGGGAGCTGTTTTTT. Its protein is CASSTGLANTGELFF. J is TRBJ2-2 and V is TRBV5-4; 9 nucleotides agree with TRBD2. With 4 bases clipped from V and 2 bases from J, the junction kept 3 bases outside the gene matches. Germline CDR1 is SGHNT and CDR2 is YYREEE (reference sequence). The CDR3 loop spans 15 amino acids.

This clone was seen only once. This sample includes further DNA sequences coding for the same CDR3. The V and J genes are TRBV11-2 and TRBJ1-1; 9 positions agree with TRBD1. V shed 3 bases, J shed 4 bases, and the junction held 3 bases outside the gene matches. CDR1 SGHAT and CDR2 FQNNGV come from the germline V gene. The CDR3 loop spans 14 amino acids. The CDR3 region has the DNA TGTGCCAGCAGCTTGACAGGGGGAACCACTGAAGCTTTCTTT. It yields the protein CASSLTGGTTEAFF.

The genes are TRBV28 and TRBJ1-1; 11 bases are a match to TRBD1. Trimming removed 5 bases from V and 2 bases from J; junction bases left unmatched: 1. The germline V gene encodes CDR1 MDHEN and CDR2 SYDVKM. The CDR3 is made up of 14 amino acids. The CDR3 reads CASSGTGGNTEAFF. The DNA for the CDR3 is TGTGCCAGCAGTGGGACAGGGGGAAACACTGAAGCTTTCTTT.

The V gene is TRBV28, the J gene TRBJ1-2; perhaps TRBD1 as D (6 bases). The CDR3 consists of 12 residues. V dropped 6 bases and J dropped 4 bases, with 9 bases sitting between them. Per the germline V gene, CDR1 is MDHEN and CDR2 is SYDVKM. The CDR3, as DNA: TGTGCCAGCAGCCTGGACAGCTATGGCTACACCTTC. Protein: CASSLDSYGYTF.

V and J are TRBV7-2 and TRBJ2-1; perhaps TRBD1 as D (6 bases). Germline V gene data show CDR1 as SGHTA and CDR2 as FQGNSA. Trimming left V 5 bases short and J 7 bases short, with 18 bases between. This CDR3 spans 15 amino acids. CDR3 region: CASSSRDNLFNEQFF. The CDR3 DNA reads as TGTGCCAGCAGCAGCCGGGACAACTTGTTTAATGAGCAGTTCTTC.

The chain joins TRBV14 to TRBJ1-2, with D maybe TRBD1 (5 bases). With 1 base removed from V and 2 bases from J, the gap between germline ends came to 14 bases. The CDR3 consists of 16 residues. CDR1 SGHDN and CDR2 FVKESK come from the germline V gene. CDR3 loop: CASSQGWRGTNYGYTF. For the CDR3, the DNA is TGTGCCAGCAGCCAAGGATGGAGGGGTACCAACTATGGCTACACCTTC.

CDR3 DNA: TGTGCCAGCAGCTTAGTAGGAGGGGTAGGGGAGCCCCAGCATTTT. It yields the protein CASSLVGGVGEPQHF. The chain joins TRBV7-8 to TRBJ1-5, with a possible D match to TRBD1 (5 bases). Germline loops: CDR1 SGHVS, CDR2 FQNEAQ. The CDR3 loop spans 15 amino acids. V shed 1 base and J shed 8 bases, with 15 bases lying between them.

This clone was seen once. The chain uses TRBV28 and TRBJ1-1; a weak D match, TRBD1 (6 bases). Trimming removed 3 bases at V and 10 bases at J, with 12 bases between. Germline-derived CDR1 and CDR2 are MDHEN and SYDVKM. This CDR3 comprises 12 residues. Here the CDR3 DNA reads TGTGCCAGCAGTTTGGTACAGGGTGGAGCTTTCTTT. This codes for CASSLVQGGAFF.

The chain couples TRBV14 to TRBJ1-1; D remains ambiguous. The germline V gene encodes CDR1 SGHDN and CDR2 FVKESK. The CDR3 runs to 14 residues. The V end was cut by 4 bases, the J end by 0 bases, with 9 bases between. The CDR3 DNA reads as TGTGCCAGCAGCCCCCAAACAGTGAACACTGAAGCTTTCTTT. It specifies CASSPQTVNTEAFF. Drawing the rest from reference TRBV14 and TRBJ1-1, the complete variable domain is EAGVTQFPSHSVIEKGQTVTLRCDPISGHDNLYWYRRVMGKEIKFLLHFVKESKQDESGMPNNRFLAERTGGTYSTLKVQPAELEDSGVYFCASSPQTVNTEAFFGQGTRLTVV.